This record concerns one TCR beta chain sequence. Its antigen remains unidentified. Time point of the sample: newly diagnosed GD, antithyroid drugs for less than 3 months. PBMC RNA served as the TCR library source. The data originate from a study of regulatory T cells in long-lasting Graves disease. Overall study results and limits: Persistent disease was characterized by preferential usage of TRBV28, TRBJ1-2 and TRBJ2-5.

The germline V gene has CDR1 MNHEY and CDR2 SVGAGI. CDR3 length: 12 amino acids. Researchers made TCR beta libraries by using iRepertoire HTBI primers and running Arm-PCR on CDR3 regions. A single record per CDR3 protein comes from TCRdb applying MiXCR to the multiplex PCR reads. The sample records roughly 350,000 distinct CDR3 sequences, roughly 15% being singletons. This same sample was also part of a study on T cells in Graves' hyperthyroidism and ophthalmopathy.

This TCR derives from a woman younger than 30 with Graves disease. This specimen was peripheral blood mononuclear cells (PBMCs), taken at new diagnosis, from a patient treated with antithyroid drugs. The rearrangement joins TRBV6-5 to TRBJ2-5; D is unresolved. The closer fit of TRBJ2-1 to the DNA end suggests the J call may be wrong. CDR3 in DNA: TGTGCCAGCAGTTACCACCCCATCGAGCAGTTCTTC. Translating gives CASSYHPIEQFF.